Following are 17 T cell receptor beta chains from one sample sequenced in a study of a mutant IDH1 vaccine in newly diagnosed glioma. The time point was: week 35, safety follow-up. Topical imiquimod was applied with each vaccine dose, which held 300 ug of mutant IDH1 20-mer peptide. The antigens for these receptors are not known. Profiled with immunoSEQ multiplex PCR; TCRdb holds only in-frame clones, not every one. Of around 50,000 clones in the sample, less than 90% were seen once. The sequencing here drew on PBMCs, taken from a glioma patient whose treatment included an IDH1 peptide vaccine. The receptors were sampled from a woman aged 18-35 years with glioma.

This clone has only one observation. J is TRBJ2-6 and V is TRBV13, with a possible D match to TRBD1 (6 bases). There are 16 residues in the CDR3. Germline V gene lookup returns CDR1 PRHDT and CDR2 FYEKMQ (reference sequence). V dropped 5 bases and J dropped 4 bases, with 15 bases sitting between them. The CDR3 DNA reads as TGTGCCAGCAGCGGACCCCAGGGGTACGGGGCCAACGTCCTGACTTTC. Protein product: CASSGPQGYGANVLTF.

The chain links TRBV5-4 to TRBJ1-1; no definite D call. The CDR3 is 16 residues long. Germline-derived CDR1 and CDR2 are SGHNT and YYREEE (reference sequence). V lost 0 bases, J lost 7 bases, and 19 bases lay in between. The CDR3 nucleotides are TGTGCCAGCAGCTTGGCGGGAGGTGAGGGCTTCCTTGAAGCTTTCTTT. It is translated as CASSLAGGEGFLEAFF.

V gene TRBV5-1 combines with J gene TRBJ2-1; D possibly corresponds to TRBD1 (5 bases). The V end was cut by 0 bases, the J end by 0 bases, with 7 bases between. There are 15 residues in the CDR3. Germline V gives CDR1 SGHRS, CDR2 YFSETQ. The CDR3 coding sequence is TGCGCCAGCAGCTTGGGACAGTACTCCTACAATGAGCAGTTCTTC. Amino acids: CASSLGQYSYNEQFF.

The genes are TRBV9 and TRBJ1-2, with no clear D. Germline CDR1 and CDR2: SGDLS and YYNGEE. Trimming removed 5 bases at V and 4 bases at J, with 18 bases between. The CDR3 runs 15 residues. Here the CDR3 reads CASSPNAGYGYGYTF. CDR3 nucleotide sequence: TGTGCCAGCAGTCCGAATGCGGGGTATGGCTATGGCTACACCTTC.

The CDR3 DNA reads TGTGCCAGCAGCGTAGGAATAGCGGGGACCGTTTCCTACGAGCAGTACTTC. Translating it yields CASSVGIAGTVSYEQYF. J is TRBJ2-7 and V is TRBV9; 8 bases are shared with TRBD2. CDR1 is SGDLS, CDR2 YYNGEE, per germline. This CDR3 spans 17 amino acids. Germline trimming cut 0 bases from V and 1 base from J; bases unmatched to any gene: 9.

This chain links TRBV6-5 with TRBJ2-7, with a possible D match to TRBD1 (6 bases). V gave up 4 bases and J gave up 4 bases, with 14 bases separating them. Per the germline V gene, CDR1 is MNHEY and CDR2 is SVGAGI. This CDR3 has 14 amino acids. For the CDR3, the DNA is TGTGCCAGCAGTTTTGCACCACAGGGTTACGAGCAGTACTTC. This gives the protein CASSFAPQGYEQYF.

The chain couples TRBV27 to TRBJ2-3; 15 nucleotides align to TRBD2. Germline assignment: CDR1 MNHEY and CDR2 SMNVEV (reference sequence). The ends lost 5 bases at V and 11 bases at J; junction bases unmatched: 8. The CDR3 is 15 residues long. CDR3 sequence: CASSPRTSGRAGQYF. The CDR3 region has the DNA TGTGCCAGCAGTCCACGGACTAGCGGGAGGGCCGGGCAGTATTTT.

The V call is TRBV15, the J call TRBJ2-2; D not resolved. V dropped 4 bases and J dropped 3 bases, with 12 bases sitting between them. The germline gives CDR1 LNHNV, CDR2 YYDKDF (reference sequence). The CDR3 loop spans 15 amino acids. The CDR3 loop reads CATSNEGYDTGELFF. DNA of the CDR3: TGTGCCACCAGCAACGAAGGTTACGACACCGGGGAGCTGTTTTTT.

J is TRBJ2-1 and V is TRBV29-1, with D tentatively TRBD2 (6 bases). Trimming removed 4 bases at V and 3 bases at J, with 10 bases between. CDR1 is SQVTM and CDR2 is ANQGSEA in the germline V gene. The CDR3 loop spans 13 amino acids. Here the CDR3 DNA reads TGCAGCGTTGTTAGCGGTAGCTACAATGAGCAGTTCTTC. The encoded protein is CSVVSGSYNEQFF.

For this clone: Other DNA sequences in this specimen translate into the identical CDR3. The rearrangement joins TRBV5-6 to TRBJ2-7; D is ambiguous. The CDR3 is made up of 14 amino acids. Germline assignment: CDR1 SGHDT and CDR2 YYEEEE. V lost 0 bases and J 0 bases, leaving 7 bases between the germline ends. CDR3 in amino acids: CASSLGGSSYEQYF. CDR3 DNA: TGTGCCAGCAGCTTGGGAGGAAGCTCCTACGAGCAGTACTTC.

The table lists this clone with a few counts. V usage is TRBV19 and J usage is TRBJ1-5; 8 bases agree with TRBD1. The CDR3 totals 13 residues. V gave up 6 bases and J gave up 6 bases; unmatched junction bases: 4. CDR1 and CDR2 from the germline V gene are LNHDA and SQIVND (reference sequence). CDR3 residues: CASRGQGSQPQHF. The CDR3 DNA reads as TGTGCCAGTAGAGGACAGGGCTCTCAGCCCCAGCATTTT.

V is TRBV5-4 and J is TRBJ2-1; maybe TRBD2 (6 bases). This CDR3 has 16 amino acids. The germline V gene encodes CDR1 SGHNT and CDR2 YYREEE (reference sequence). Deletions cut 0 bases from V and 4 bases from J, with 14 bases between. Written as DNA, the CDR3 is TGTGCCAGCAGCTTGGAGGCGGGACTTTCGTACAATGAGCAGTTCTTC. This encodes CASSLEAGLSYNEQFF.

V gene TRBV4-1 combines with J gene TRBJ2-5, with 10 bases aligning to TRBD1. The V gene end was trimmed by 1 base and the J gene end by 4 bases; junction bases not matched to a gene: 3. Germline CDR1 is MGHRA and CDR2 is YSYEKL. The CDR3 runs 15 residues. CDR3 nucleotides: TGCGCCAGCAGCCAAGTGGACAGGGGGACAGAGACCCAGTACTTC. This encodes CASSQVDRGTETQYF.

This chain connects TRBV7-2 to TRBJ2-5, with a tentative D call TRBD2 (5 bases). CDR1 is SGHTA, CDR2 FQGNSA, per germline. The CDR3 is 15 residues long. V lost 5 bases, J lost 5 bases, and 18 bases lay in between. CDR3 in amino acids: CASSDLGRDRETQYF. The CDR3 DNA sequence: TGTGCCAGCAGCGATTTAGGGAGAGACCGGGAGACCCAGTACTTC.

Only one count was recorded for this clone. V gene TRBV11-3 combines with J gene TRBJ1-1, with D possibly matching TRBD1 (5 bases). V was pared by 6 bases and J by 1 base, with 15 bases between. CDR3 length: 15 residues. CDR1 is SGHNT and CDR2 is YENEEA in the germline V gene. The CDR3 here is CASRVSGQGNTEAFF. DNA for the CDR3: TGTGCCAGCAGAGTTAGTGGGCAGGGGAACACTGAAGCTTTCTTT.

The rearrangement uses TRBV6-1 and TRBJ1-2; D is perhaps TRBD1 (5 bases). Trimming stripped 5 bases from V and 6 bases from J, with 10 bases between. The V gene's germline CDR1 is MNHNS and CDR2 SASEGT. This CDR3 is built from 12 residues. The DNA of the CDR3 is TGTGCCAGCAGTCAGGGTAGGGATGGCTACACCTTC. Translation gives CASSQGRDGYTF.

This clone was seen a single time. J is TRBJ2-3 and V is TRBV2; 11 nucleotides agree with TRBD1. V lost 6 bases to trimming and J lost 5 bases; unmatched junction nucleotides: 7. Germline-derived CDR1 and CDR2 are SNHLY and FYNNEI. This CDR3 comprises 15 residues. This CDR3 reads CASRERTGGKDTQYF. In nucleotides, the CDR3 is TGTGCCAGCAGGGAACGGACAGGGGGCAAAGATACGCAGTATTTT.